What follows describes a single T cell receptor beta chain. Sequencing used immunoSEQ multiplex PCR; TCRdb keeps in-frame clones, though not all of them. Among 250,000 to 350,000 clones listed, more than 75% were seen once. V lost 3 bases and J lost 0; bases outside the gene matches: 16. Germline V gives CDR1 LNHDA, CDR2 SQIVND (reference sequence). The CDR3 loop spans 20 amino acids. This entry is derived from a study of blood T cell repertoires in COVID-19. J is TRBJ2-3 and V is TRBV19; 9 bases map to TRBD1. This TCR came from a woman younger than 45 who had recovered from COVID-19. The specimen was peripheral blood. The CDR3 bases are TGTGCCAGTAGTATTCGTTTCGGCCGGGGACAGGGAATTAGCACAGATACGCAGTATTTT. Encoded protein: CASSIRFGRGQGISTDTQYF. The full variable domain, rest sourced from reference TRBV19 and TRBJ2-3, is DGGITQSPKYLFRKEGQNVTLSCEQNLNHDAMYWYRQDPGQGLRLIYYSQIVNDFQKGDIAEGYSVSREKKESFPLTVTSAQKNPTAFYLCASSIRFGRGQGISTDTQYFGPGTRLTVL.